A single sample is the source of the 22 T cell receptor beta chains below, sequenced in a study of T cells after yellow fever vaccination (dated by TCRdb to 2018 to 2020). Read against the paper, the sample's treatment or condition label means: live attenuated yellow fever vaccine strain. Library construction relied on 5' RACE. The listed sequencing device is Illumina NovaSeq 6000. The public reads were reprocessed in TCRdb via fastp at Q25 and MiXCR, keeping in-frame beta chains. Entries that share a CDR3 protein sequence are merged under the most common genes and DNA. This sample gives a few hundred thousand distinct CDR3 sequences in total; roughly 4% of them show up just once. Jointly, the top ten make up 24% of the sample. Source: PBMCs, taken 5 days after the yellow fever booster vaccination. Source of these receptors: a man younger than 35 who received the YFV17D yellow fever vaccine.

This clonotype was counted many times. The chain recombines TRBV7-9 with TRBJ2-2; TRBD1 matches 8 bases. The CDR3 sequence is 16 residues long. In germline, CDR1 is SEHNR, CDR2 FQNEAQ (reference sequence). Trimming cost V 3 bases and J 1 base; bases outside gene matches: 4. This chain's CDR3 is CASSLRTGLNTGELFF. The CDR3 coding sequence is TGTGCCAGCAGCTTGAGGACAGGGCTGAACACCGGGGAGCTGTTTTTT.

This clonotype was observed a handful of times. The chain joins TRBV5-5 to TRBJ2-1; D is perhaps TRBD1 or TRBD2 (5 bases each). Trimming removed 4 bases from V and 4 bases from J, with 18 bases in between. The CDR3 runs 16 residues. Germline V lookup: CDR1 SGHKS, CDR2 YYEKEE (reference sequence). DNA of the CDR3: TGTGCCAGCAGCCCGGTCGGGGCACAGCCGTACAATGAGCAGTTCTTC. This encodes CASSPVGAQPYNEQFF.

The chain recombines TRBV4-1 with TRBJ2-4, with D possibly being TRBD2 (6 bases). CDR1 is MGHRA, CDR2 YSYEKL, per germline. The CDR3 length is 15 residues. Trimming cost V 3 bases and J 2 bases, with 11 bases left between them. CDR3 in DNA: TGCGCCAGCAGCCAGGCGGGACGGTCCAAAAACATTCAGTACTTC. It is translated as CASSQAGRSKNIQYF.

This clonotype has more than one count but fewer than ten. This sequence joins TRBV28 and TRBJ2-3; TRBD2 agrees at 7 bases. The J segment lost 2 bases and the V segment lost 6 bases, leaving 11 bases of the junction unmatched. The CDR3 is made up of 16 amino acids. In germline, CDR1 is MDHEN, CDR2 SYDVKM. The CDR3 DNA sequence: TGTGCCAGCAGAGATACACAAAGCGGGGTCACAGATACGCAGTATTTT. Its protein is CASRDTQSGVTDTQYF.

V is TRBV4-3 and J is TRBJ2-1; tentative D call: TRBD2 (7 bases). V lost 0 bases and J lost 7, with 19 bases in between. Germline CDR1 reads LGHNA; CDR2 reads YSLEER. The CDR3 contains 17 residues. The CDR3 region has the DNA TGCGCCAGCAGCCAAGACCCGGGGGGCGGGTCAGTAAATGAGCAGTTCTTC. This sequence encodes CASSQDPGGGSVNEQFF.

In its sample, this clonotype was seen many times. CDR3 nucleotide sequence: TGTGCCAGCAGCTTAAATGCGGAAAACATTCAGTACTTC. Encoded protein: CASSLNAENIQYF. This chain links TRBV7-2 with TRBJ2-4; D is undetermined. The CDR3 runs 13 residues. CDR1 and CDR2 from the germline V gene are SGHTA and FQGNSA. V was shortened by 2 bases and J by 5 bases, with 7 bases between the two germline ends.

This sequence joins TRBV6-5 and TRBJ1-2; unclear D gene. The V gene's germline CDR1 is MNHEY and CDR2 SVGAGI. The CDR3 spans 17 residues. V was clipped by 4 bases and J by 3 bases, with 21 bases between them. The DNA for the CDR3 is TGTGCCAGCAGTTCCCCAAGAGCCGCCCATAAGGACTATGGCTACACCTTC. This sequence encodes CASSSPRAAHKDYGYTF.

Only a few counts were recorded for this clonotype. In DNA form, the CDR3 reads TGTGCCAGCAGTTACCATCCCGGGGCGGGGGGAACAGATACGCAGTATTTT. Its protein is CASSYHPGAGGTDTQYF. The chain has TRBV6-6 and TRBJ2-3; TRBD2 matches at 8 bases. CDR1 and CDR2 (germline): MNHNY, SVGAGI (reference sequence). The V gene end was trimmed by 2 bases and the J gene end by 3 bases; junction bases not matched to a gene: 10. The CDR3 is made up of 17 amino acids.

The chain uses TRBV6-5 and TRBJ1-1; D call uncertain. Looked up from germline, CDR1 is MNHEY and CDR2 is SVGAGI. CDR3 length: 11 amino acids. V shed 6 bases and J shed 9 bases, with 11 bases lying between them. The CDR3 loop is CASSRSGKAFF. The CDR3 nucleotides read TGTGCCAGCAGCCGGTCGGGGAAAGCTTTCTTT.

The rearrangement joins TRBV12-3 or TRBV12-4 to TRBJ1-4, with TRBD1 matching over 8 bases. CDR3 size: 15 residues. Losses at the gene ends were 5 bases for V and 3 bases for J; bases not matched to a gene: 5. Here the CDR3 reads CASSRQGKANEKLFF. DNA of the CDR3: TGTGCCAGCAGTCGACAGGGGAAGGCTAATGAAAAACTGTTTTTT.

V usage is TRBV7-2 and J usage is TRBJ2-2; D is uncertain. Germline V CDR1 and CDR2: SGHTA, FQGNSA. The germline V and J ends were trimmed by 5 bases and 7 bases, with 14 bases remaining between them. This CDR3 contains 14 residues. The CDR3 DNA is TGTGCCAGCAGCGATATACATGTAGGCGGGGAGCTGTTTTTT. It specifies CASSDIHVGGELFF.

The chain combines TRBV5-5 with TRBJ1-2; D is unclear. Germline CDR1 SGHKS, CDR2 YYEKEE (reference sequence). The V end lost 4 bases, the J end lost 5 bases, and 9 bases lay between the germline ends. CDR3 length equals 12 residues. CDR3: CASSPSYYGYTF. CDR3 coding DNA: TGTGCCAGCAGCCCTTCGTATTATGGCTACACCTTC.

This clonotype was detected only a few times. The chain links TRBV4-2 to TRBJ2-1; TRBD2 agrees at 9 bases. CDR1 LGHNA and CDR2 YNFKEQ come from the germline V gene. J was trimmed by 8 bases and V by 1 base; bases with no gene match: 9. This CDR3 contains 16 residues. The CDR3 here is CASSQVGRGGGYEQFF. DNA for the CDR3: TGTGCCAGCAGCCAAGTCGGGCGGGGGGGTGGCTATGAGCAGTTCTTC.

CDR3 sequence: CSVKDGNTGELFF. CDR3 nucleotide sequence: TGCAGCGTTAAGGATGGGAACACCGGGGAGCTGTTTTTT. The chain joins TRBV29-1 to TRBJ2-2; no reliable D call. The germline gives CDR1 SQVTM, CDR2 ANQGSEA. The V end was cut by 5 bases, the J end by 1 base, with 8 bases between. The CDR3 length is 13 residues.

This chain links TRBV18 with TRBJ1-3; D remains unclear. Germline CDR1 KGHSH, CDR2 LQKENI. The CDR3 is made up of 13 amino acids. Deletions cut 2 bases from V and 9 bases from J, with 11 bases between. CDR3 protein: CASSPGLESTIYF. The CDR3 coding sequence is TGTGCCAGCTCACCAGGACTCGAGTCCACCATATATTTT. Complete variable domain (other parts from reference TRBV18 and TRBJ1-3): NAGVMQNPRHLVRRRGQEARLRCSPMKGHSHVYWYRQLPEEGLKFMVYLQKENIIDESGMPKERFSAEFPKEGPSILRIQQVVRGDSAAYFCASSPGLESTIYFGEGSWLTVV.

This clonotype was seen ten or more times. The chain carries TRBV11-2 and TRBJ2-1; TRBD1 matches at 7 bases. The CDR3 loop spans 13 amino acids. J was trimmed by 4 bases and V by 4 bases; bases with no gene match: 1. Germline loops: CDR1 SGHAT, CDR2 FQNNGV. In nucleotides, the CDR3 is TGTGCCAGCAGCTGGGACAGTTACAATGAGCAGTTCTTC. This codes for CASSWDSYNEQFF.

There are many counts of this clonotype. V is TRBV7-2 and J is TRBJ2-7, with D perhaps TRBD1 or TRBD2 (6 bases each). Germline-derived CDR1 and CDR2 are SGHTA and FQGNSA. The CDR3 loop spans 15 amino acids. V lost 1 base, J lost 1 base, and 11 bases lay in between. CDR3 in DNA: TGTGCCAGCAGCTTAGTCGGGGGCATTTCCTACGAGCAGTACTTC. Translated: CASSLVGGISYEQYF.

The chain couples TRBV7-3 to TRBJ2-3, with 7 nucleotides matching TRBD2. Losses at the gene ends were 7 bases for V and 5 bases for J; bases not matched to a gene: 6. The CDR3 has 13 residues. CDR1 and CDR2 from the germline V gene are SGHTA and FQGTGA. The CDR3 loop is CASMKRDGDTQYF. The CDR3 coding sequence is TGTGCCAGCATGAAGCGGGACGGAGATACGCAGTATTTT.

The chain couples TRBV18 to TRBJ2-3; 7 bases match TRBD1. Germline values: CDR1 KGHSH, CDR2 LQKENI. V shed 3 bases and J 4 bases; nucleotides not matched to a gene: 4. This CDR3 has 14 residues. CDR3 coding DNA: TGTGCCAGCTCACCCCGGGACAGACCAGATACGCAGTATTTT. Its protein is CASSPRDRPDTQYF.

This clonotype was seen repeatedly, ten times or more. This sequence joins TRBV6-5 and TRBJ2-5; 10 bases fit TRBD2. The J segment lost 5 bases and the V segment lost 5 bases, leaving 8 bases of the junction unmatched. The germline V gene encodes CDR1 MNHEY and CDR2 SVGAGI. The CDR3 runs to 15 residues. The CDR3 sequence: CASSRAGGLGETQYF. The CDR3 region has the DNA TGTGCCAGCAGTAGAGCGGGGGGGCTGGGGGAGACCCAGTACTTC.

V gene TRBV20-1 combines with J gene TRBJ1-1, with D maybe TRBD1 (5 bases). The CDR3 is 15 residues long. Germline CDR1 reads DFQATT; CDR2 reads SNEGSKA (reference sequence). Between the trimmed V and J ends, which lost 3 bases and 0 bases, there was a span of 14 bases. The CDR3 region is CSARDIGQLNTEAFF. The CDR3 nucleotides read TGCAGTGCTAGGGACATAGGACAATTGAACACTGAAGCTTTCTTT.

This clonotype was seen repeatedly, ten times or more. The chain joins TRBV4-2 to TRBJ2-1, with 8 positions matching TRBD2. The CDR3 covers 13 residues. The germline gives CDR1 LGHNA, CDR2 YNFKEQ. Trimming took 6 bases from V and 5 from J; bases not matched to a gene: 3. CDR3 amino acids: CASRGLGNNEQFF. The CDR3 DNA is TGTGCCAGCAGGGGACTAGGGAACAATGAGCAGTTCTTC.